A selection of T cell receptor beta chains follows, all from one sample in a study of CD8 T cells in ankylosing spondylitis. TCRdb independently ran MiXCR on the 5' RACE reads; one entry per CDR3 protein. Of 200,000 to 250,000 distinct CDR3 sequences detected, about 17% appear once; the ten largest clones hold 40% to 50%. Input material: blood, either unsorted or a sorted T cell fraction (not recorded which). These receptors came from a male donor with ankylosing spondylitis. CDR3s include the opening cysteine and the closing phenylalanine or tryptophan. The D gene is left open where the match is weak. Expanded clones get a size class; other rows say once, few or many, or leave the size out.

>TRBJ1-1|TRBV19|NA|NA
CASSILSGTEAFF
TGTGCCAGTAGTATCTTATCGGGGACTGAAGCTTTCTTT
>TRBJ2-3|TRBV5-6|TRBD2|few
CASSLGSGGATDTQYF
TGTGCCAGCAGCTTGGGTAGCGGGGGGGCAACAGATACGCAGTATTTT
>TRBJ1-2|TRBV7-6|TRBD1|few
CASSLVEDRGGGYTF
TGTGCCAGCAGCTTAGTGGAGGACAGGGGGGGAGGCTACACCTTC
>TRBJ2-7|TRBV20-1|NA|few
CSARRSQLAISYEQYF
TGCAGTGCTAGGAGGAGCCAGCTAGCGATCTCCTACGAGCAGTACTTC
>TRBJ2-7|TRBV11-2|NA|NA
CASSPIGGTSYEQYF
TGTGCCAGCAGCCCGATTGGCGGGACCTCCTACGAGCAGTACTTC
>TRBJ2-3|TRBV29-1|NA|many
CSVWRGPQPDTQYF
TGCAGCGTTTGGAGAGGGCCCCAGCCAGATACGCAGTATTTT
>TRBJ2-2|TRBV4-1|NA|NA
CASSPLGHANTGELFF
TGCGCCAGCAGCCCACTAGGGCACGCGAACACCGGGGAGCTGTTTTTT
>TRBJ1-1|TRBV7-9|TRBD1|many
CASRQGLPMNTEAFF
TGTGCCAGCAGACAGGGGCTTCCGATGAACACTGAAGCTTTCTTT
>TRBJ1-5|TRBV21-1|NA|NA
CASSKGRDRGFSNQPQHF
TGTGCCAGCAGCAAAGGGAGAGACAGGGGCTTTAGCAATCAGCCCCAGCATTTT
>TRBJ2-7|TRBV7-6|NA|few
CASSLAVDSDEQYF
TGTGCCAGCAGCTTAGCGGTCGACAGCGACGAGCAGTACTTC
>TRBJ2-5|TRBV7-9|NA|few
CASQGYWEETQYF
TGTGCCAGCCAGGGGTACTGGGAAGAGACCCAGTACTTC
>TRBJ2-5|TRBV12-3/TRBV12-4|NA|many
CASSLGPRGTQYF
TGTGCCAGCAGTTTAGGGCCAAGGGGGACCCAGTACTTC
>TRBJ2-1|TRBV11-1|TRBD2|NA
CASSSPEPGLAGLQNEQFF
TGTGCCAGCAGCTCCCCGGAACCGGGACTAGCGGGATTGCAGAATGAGCAGTTCTTC
>TRBJ1-3|TRBV18|NA|NA
CASSPLDRSSGNTIYF
TGTGCCAGCTCACCGCTCGACAGGAGCTCTGGAAACACCATATATTTT
>TRBJ1-2|TRBV4-1|NA|few
CASSQASGPSGYTF
TGCGCCAGCAGCCAAGCCTCAGGGCCCAGCGGCTACACCTTC
>TRBJ2-2|TRBV7-8|NA|few
CASSLEEVTGELFF
TGTGCCAGCAGCTTAGAGGAGGTCACCGGGGAGCTGTTTTTT
>TRBJ2-7|TRBV6-2/TRBV6-3|NA|NA
CASSYSGAIYEQYF
TGTGCCAGCAGTTACTCAGGGGCGATCTACGAGCAGTACTTC
>TRBJ2-3|TRBV4-1|TRBD2|NA
CASSQEHQASGPTDTQYF
TGCGCCAGCAGCCAAGAGCATCAGGCTAGCGGGCCCACAGATACGCAGTATTTT
>TRBJ2-3|TRBV18|TRBD2|few
CASSHLERGETDTQYF
TGTGCCAGCTCACACCTAGAGCGGGGGGAAACAGATACGCAGTATTTT
>TRBJ1-1|TRBV7-9|NA|many
CASSLGAGLNTEAFF
TGTGCCAGCAGCTTAGGGGCAGGGTTGAACACTGAAGCTTTCTTT
>TRBJ2-2|TRBV3-1|TRBD1|NA
CASKGAQGDTGELFF
TGTGCCAGCAAAGGTGCACAGGGGGACACCGGGGAGCTGTTTTTT
>TRBJ2-7|TRBV4-2|TRBD1|few
CASSQGTGVVYEQYF
TGTGCCAGCAGCCAAGGGACAGGTGTGGTCTACGAGCAGTACTTC
>TRBJ1-5|TRBV6-5|NA|many
CASSYSDFNQPQHF
TGTGCCAGCAGTTACTCGGATTTCAATCAGCCCCAGCATTTT
>TRBJ2-7|TRBV27|TRBD2|few
CASSLSGLANYEQYF
TGTGCCAGCAGTTTATCTGGACTAGCGAACTACGAGCAGTACTTC
>TRBJ2-2|TRBV4-1|NA|NA
CASSQVVQVDTGELFF
TGCGCCAGCAGCCAAGTTGTACAGGTCGACACCGGGGAGCTGTTTTTT
>TRBJ2-2|TRBV7-9|NA|NA
CASSLGGVNLQTGELFF
TGTGCCAGCAGCTTAGGAGGGGTAAACCTACAAACCGGGGAGCTGTTTTTT
>TRBJ2-2|TRBV5-6|NA|few
CASSRPGYQANTGELFF
TGTGCCAGCAGCAGACCGGGATATCAAGCGAACACCGGGGAGCTGTTTTTT
>TRBJ1-1|TRBV19|NA|NA
CASSIFPNTEAFF
TGTGCCAGTAGTATATTCCCCAACACTGAAGCTTTCTTT
>TRBJ1-1|TRBV27|TRBD1|NA
CASRTDRAGTEAFF
TGTGCCAGCAGAACGGACAGGGCGGGCACTGAAGCTTTCTTT
>TRBJ2-7|TRBV10-3|NA|few
CAISYQLSYEQYF
TGTGCCATCAGTTACCAGTTATCCTACGAGCAGTACTTC
>TRBJ2-5|TRBV7-9|TRBD1|NA
CASSPTGSQETQYF
TGTGCCAGCAGCCCGACAGGGTCGCAAGAGACCCAGTACTTC
>TRBJ2-2|TRBV28|TRBD1|once
CASSPRTGKNTGELFF
TGTGCCAGCAGTCCGAGGACAGGGAAAAACACCGGGGAGCTGTTTTTT
>TRBJ2-7|TRBV14|TRBD2|NA
CASSPGLVLTYEQYF
TGTGCCAGCAGCCCCGGACTAGTTTTAACCTACGAGCAGTACTTC
>TRBJ1-2|TRBV29-1|NA|NA
CSVDEEYSYGYTF
TGCAGCGTTGATGAGGAATACAGCTATGGCTACACCTTC
>TRBJ2-7|TRBV6-5|NA|few
CASSYSSAGEQYF
TGTGCCAGCAGTTATAGCTCCGCCGGCGAGCAGTACTTC
>TRBJ2-1|TRBV11-1|NA|few
CASRTTDIMEGRPHNEQFF
TGTGCCAGCAGGACCACCGACATAATGGAGGGGAGGCCCCACAATGAGCAGTTCTTC
>TRBJ2-1|TRBV28|TRBD2|NA
CASMGLAGGDYYNEQFF
TGTGCCAGCATGGGACTAGCGGGAGGGGATTATTACAATGAGCAGTTCTTC